This T cell receptor (beta chain) was identified during a study of hypomethylating agent response in myelodysplastic syndrome. Study context: Mean age was roughly 70 +/- 6.9 years; diploid cytogenetics predominated. About five patients were non-responders, while about 6 showed complete response or hematologic improvement.

Authors' methods: About 1.8% of over 150,000 clonotypes matched previously reported viral-epitope-specific VDJdb entries. The table came from immunoSEQ multiplex PCR; TCRdb's copy has only in-frame clones and leaves some out. V, J and clone size are taken as reported in that table, and D and trimming were inferred from the DNA itself. This sample has about 1,800 clones, with around 88% found just once. CDR1 SGHRS and CDR2 YFSETQ come from the germline V gene. CDR3 length: 13 amino acids. V lost 6 bases, J lost 4 bases, and 13 bases lay in between. This specimen consisted of bone marrow, obtained before or after starting hypomethylating agent treatment for myelodysplastic syndrome (not recorded which). The sequence derives from a human donor with myelodysplastic syndrome. This chain uses TRBV5-1 with TRBJ2-5, with D tentatively TRBD2 (7 bases). CDR3 amino acids: CASKRGEGETQYF. In DNA form, the CDR3 reads TGCGCCAGCAAAAGGGGGGAGGGAGAGACCCAGTACTTC.